This T cell receptor beta chain was documented in a study of blood T cell repertoires in COVID-19. For the study at large: There were acute and convalescent COVID-19 samples, and they came from the United States, Italy and Spain. T cells, B-cell-depleted T cells, or PBMCs provided the cDNA or gDNA that served as material.

V gave up 5 bases and J gave up 5 bases; unmatched junction bases: 7. The germline CDR1 and CDR2 sequences are MNHNY and SVGAGI (reference sequence). This CDR3 spans 16 amino acids. Source study methods: Researchers report that nucleated cell counts were estimated from reference gene primer amplification. This table comes from immunoSEQ multiplex PCR, and its TCRdb copy is limited to in-frame clones, with some not included. V and J calls and clone size are given by that table; D and trimming were obtained from the DNA. The table has approximately 350,000 clones, more than 70% seen once. This receptor was obtained from a middle-aged man with acute or convalescent COVID-19. Sequencing input: peripheral blood. The rearrangement links TRBV6-6 to TRBJ2-5; 14 bases are shared with TRBD2. The CDR3 protein is CASSRLAGGLRETQYF. The CDR3 DNA reads TGTGCCAGCAGTAGACTAGCGGGGGGGCTTCGGGAGACCCAGTACTTC.